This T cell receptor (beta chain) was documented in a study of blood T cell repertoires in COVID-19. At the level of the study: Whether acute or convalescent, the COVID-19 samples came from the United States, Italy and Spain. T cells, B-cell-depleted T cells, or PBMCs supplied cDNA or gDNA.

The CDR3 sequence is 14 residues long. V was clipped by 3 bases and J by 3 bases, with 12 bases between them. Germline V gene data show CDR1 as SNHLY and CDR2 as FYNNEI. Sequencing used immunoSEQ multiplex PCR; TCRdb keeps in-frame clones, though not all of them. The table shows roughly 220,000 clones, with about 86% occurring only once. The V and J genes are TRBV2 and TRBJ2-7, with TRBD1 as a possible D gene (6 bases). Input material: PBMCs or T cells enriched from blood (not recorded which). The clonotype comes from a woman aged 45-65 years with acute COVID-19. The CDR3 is CASSDGTLSYEQYF. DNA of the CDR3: TGTGCCAGCAGTGATGGGACACTAAGCTACGAGCAGTACTTC.